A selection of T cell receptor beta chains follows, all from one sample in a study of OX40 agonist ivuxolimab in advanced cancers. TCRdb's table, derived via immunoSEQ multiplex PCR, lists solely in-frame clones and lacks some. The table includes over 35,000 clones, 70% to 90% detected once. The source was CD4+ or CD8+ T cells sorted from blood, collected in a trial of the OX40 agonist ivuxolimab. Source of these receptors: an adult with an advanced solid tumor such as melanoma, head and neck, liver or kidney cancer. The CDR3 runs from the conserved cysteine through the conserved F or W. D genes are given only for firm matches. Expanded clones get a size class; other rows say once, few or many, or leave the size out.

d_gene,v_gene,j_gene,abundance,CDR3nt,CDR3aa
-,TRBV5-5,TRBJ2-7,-,TGTGCCAGCAGCCCGACGAAAGCCTCCTACGAGCAGTACTTC,CASSPTKASYEQYF
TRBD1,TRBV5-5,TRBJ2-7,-,TGTGCCAGCAGCTCCGGACAGGGGGCGGGCTACGAGCAGTACTTC,CASSSGQGAGYEQYF
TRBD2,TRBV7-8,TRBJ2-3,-,TGTGCCAGCAGCCCACTAGCGGGGTACGCAGATACGCAGTATTTT,CASSPLAGYADTQYF
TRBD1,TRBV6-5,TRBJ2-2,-,TGTGCCAGCAGACTGGACAGGGGGCTAACCGGGGAGCTGTTTTTT,CASRLDRGLTGELFF
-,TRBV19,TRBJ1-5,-,TGTGCCAGTAGTATAGGCGGTCAGCCCCAGCATTTT,CASSIGGQPQHF
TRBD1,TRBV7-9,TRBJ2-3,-,TGTGCCAGCAGCCGACCGGGGACAGGGGCAGATACGCAGTATTTT,CASSRPGTGADTQYF
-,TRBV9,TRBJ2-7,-,TGTGCCAGCAGCGTAGGTGGGGGCTTAAGCTCCTACGAGCAGTACTTC,CASSVGGGLSSYEQYF
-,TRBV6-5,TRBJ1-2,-,TGTGCCAGCAGTTATGGACAGCTCTATGGCTACACCTTC,CASSYGQLYGYTF
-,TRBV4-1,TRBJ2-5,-,TGCGCCAGCAGCCAAGATCAGGAGGGTAGGGAGACCCAGTACTTC,CASSQDQEGRETQYF
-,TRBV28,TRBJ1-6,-,TGTGCCAGCAGTTTTGCCTGGGACTCTTATAATTCACCCCTCCACTTT,CASSFAWDSYNSPLHF
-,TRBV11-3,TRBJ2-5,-,TGTGCCAGCAGCTTATCGTTCGGGGAGACCCAGTACTTC,CASSLSFGETQYF
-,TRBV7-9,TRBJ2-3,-,TGTGCCAGCAGCTTATATGGGGGGAGCACAGATACGCAGTATTTT,CASSLYGGSTDTQYF
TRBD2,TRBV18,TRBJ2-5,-,TGTGCCAGCTCAGTAGCGGGGGTGCAAGGAGAGACCCAGTACTTC,CASSVAGVQGETQYF
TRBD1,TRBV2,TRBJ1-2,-,TGTGCCAGCCCCGGACGGGGACAGGCTAACTATGGCTACACCTTC,CASPGRGQANYGYTF
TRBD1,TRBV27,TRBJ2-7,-,TGTGCCAGCACTTTAGGACAGGGTGCCTACGAGCAGTACTTC,CASTLGQGAYEQYF
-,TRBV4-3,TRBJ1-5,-,TGCGCCAGCAGCCAAGATGACGGAATCAATCAGCCCCAGCATTTT,CASSQDDGINQPQHF
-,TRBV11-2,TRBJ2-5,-,TGTGCCAGCAGCTTACAAGGTCTAGAGACCCAGTACTTC,CASSLQGLETQYF
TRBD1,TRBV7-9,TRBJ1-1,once,TGTGCCAGCAGCTTAGCGGGGGACAGAGGATTTGAAGCTTTCTTT,CASSLAGDRGFEAFF
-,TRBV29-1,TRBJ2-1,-,TGCAGCGTTGCTGTGATGAATCTGGCCGAAAGCTCCTACAATGAGCAGTTCTTC,CSVAVMNLAESSYNEQFF
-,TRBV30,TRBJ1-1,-,TGTGCCTGGATCACAAACACTGAAGCTTTCTTT,CAWITNTEAFF
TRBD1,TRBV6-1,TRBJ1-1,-,TGTGCCAGCACCGACAGGGTGGCCACTGAAGCTTTCTTT,CASTDRVATEAFF
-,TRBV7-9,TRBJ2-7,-,TGTGCCAGCAGCTTAGTTGGGGGGTCCTACGAGCAGTACTTC,CASSLVGGSYEQYF
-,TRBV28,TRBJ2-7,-,TGTGCCAGCAGTACCCCCCTAAACGGGGCGTTATACGAGCAGTACTTC,CASSTPLNGALYEQYF
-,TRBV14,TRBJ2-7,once,TGTGCCAGCAACCAAGGATCATACGAGCAGTACTTC,CASNQGSYEQYF
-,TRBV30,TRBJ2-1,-,TGTGCCTGGAGTGTTAGAACGGGGGGCCACAATGAGCAGTTCTTC,CAWSVRTGGHNEQFF
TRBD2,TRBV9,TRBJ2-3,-,TGTGCCAGCAGCGAGAGCGGGGGGGCCACAGATACGCAGTATTTT,CASSESGGATDTQYF
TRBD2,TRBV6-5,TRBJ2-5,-,TGTGCCAGCATCCCAGCGGGGGGCTCCCAAGAGACCCAGTACTTC,CASIPAGGSQETQYF
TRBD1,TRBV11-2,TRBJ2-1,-,TGTGCCAGCGGCGATCTTTCAGGGGGCTGGAATGAGCAGTTCTTC,CASGDLSGGWNEQFF
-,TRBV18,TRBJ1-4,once,TGTGCCAGCTCACCACCGCTCGGCACTAATGAAAAACTGTTTTTT,CASSPPLGTNEKLFF
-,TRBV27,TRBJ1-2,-,TGTGCCAGCAGTAGGTTTACCGATCTTATCGCTGGCTACACCTTC,CASSRFTDLIAGYTF
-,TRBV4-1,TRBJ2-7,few,TGCGCCAGCAGCCACCCCCTTGGGTACGAGCAGTACTTC,CASSHPLGYEQYF
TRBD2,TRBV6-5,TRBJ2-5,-,TGTGCCAGCAACAGAGCAGCGGGGGCCGAGACCCAGTACTTC,CASNRAAGAETQYF
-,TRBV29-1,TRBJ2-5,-,TGCAGCCACCGGGGGCAGGGGGTGCAAGAGACCCAGTACTTC,CSHRGQGVQETQYF
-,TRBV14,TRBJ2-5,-,TGTGCCAGCAGCCCCAACCCTCCGGGGACCCAGTACTTC,CASSPNPPGTQYF
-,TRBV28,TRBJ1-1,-,TGTGCCAGCAGACAGGGACACATAAACACTGAAGCTTTCTTT,CASRQGHINTEAFF
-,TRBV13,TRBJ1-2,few,TGTGCCAGCAGCTTGGCCACAGGTGGCTACACCTTC,CASSLATGGYTF
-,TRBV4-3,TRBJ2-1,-,TGCGCCAGCAGCGGGGACTCCTACAATGAGCAGTTCTTC,CASSGDSYNEQFF
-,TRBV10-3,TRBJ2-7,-,TGTGCCATCAGTGATAAAACGACAGGATCCTACGAGCAGTACTTC,CAISDKTTGSYEQYF
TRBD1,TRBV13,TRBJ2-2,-,TGTGCCAGCAGCTACGGACAGGGAGTAGTGGAGCTGTTTTTT,CASSYGQGVVELFF
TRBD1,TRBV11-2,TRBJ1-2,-,TGTGCCAGCAGCCGAACACAGGGGGATTTTAACTATGGCTACACCTTC,CASSRTQGDFNYGYTF
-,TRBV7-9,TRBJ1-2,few,TGTGCCAGCAGCCCCATCTATGGCTACACCTTC,CASSPIYGYTF
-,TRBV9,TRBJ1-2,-,TGTGCCAGCAACCCGGGGGTCTTATACTATGGCTACACCTTC,CASNPGVLYYGYTF